These T cell receptor beta chains were read from a single sample in a study of control samples from healthy donors and cancer patients. Data came from immunoSEQ multiplex PCR; TCRdb stores just in-frame clones and leaves some out. The table lists 130,000 or so clones, 75% to 95% of them singletons, with more than 6.5% in the top ten. The sequenced material came from blood. The receptor source for this set is a man aged 18 to 30 in good health. CDR3s include the opening cysteine and the closing phenylalanine or tryptophan. The order of the fields is J gene, V gene, D gene, CDR3 protein, CDR3 DNA. The D gene is left open where the match is weak.

TRBJ2-7,TRBV6-5,TRBD1,CASSWGTGGHEQYF,TGTGCCAGCAGTTGGGGGACAGGGGGCCACGAGCAGTACTTC
TRBJ2-5,TRBV28,NA,CAALSGRGYETQYF,TGTGCCGCTCTCTCGGGGCGGGGATACGAGACCCAGTACTTC
TRBJ1-2,TRBV3-1/TRBV3-2,NA,CASSLTEPYGYTF,TGTGCCAGCAGTCTAACAGAACCCTATGGCTACACCTTC
TRBJ1-1,TRBV28,NA,CASGTSTGKNTEAFF,TGTGCCAGCGGAACGTCGACAGGAAAGAACACTGAAGCTTTCTTT
TRBJ1-2,TRBV4-1,NA,CASSQDIGPMGYTF,TGCGCCAGCAGCCAAGATATTGGCCCGATGGGCTACACCTTC
TRBJ2-7,TRBV12-3/TRBV12-4,NA,CASSLSPYEQYF,TGTGCCAGCAGTTTATCCCCTTACGAGCAGTACTTC
TRBJ1-2,TRBV11-2,TRBD1,CASSLDRQGFGYGYTF,TGTGCCAGCAGCTTAGACCGACAGGGTTTTGGCTATGGCTACACCTTC
TRBJ2-1,TRBV2,NA,CASSMGRYNEQFF,TGTGCCAGCAGTATGGGACGATACAATGAGCAGTTCTTC
TRBJ1-1,TRBV7-2,NA,CASRETDDRFPEAFF,TGTGCCAGCCGTGAGACCGACGACAGGTTCCCTGAAGCTTTCTTT
TRBJ1-6,TRBV5-1,TRBD1,CASSLAGQGADSPLHF,TGCGCCAGCAGCTTGGCCGGGCAGGGGGCAGATTCACCCCTCCACTTT
TRBJ2-7,TRBV18,NA,CASSQASSYEQYF,TGTGCCAGCTCGCAGGCGTCGTCCTACGAGCAGTACTTC
TRBJ1-2,TRBV19,NA,CASSRRTLNYGYTF,TGTGCCAGTAGTAGGAGGACACTGAACTATGGCTACACCTTC
TRBJ2-5,TRBV11-2,NA,CASSAGRFQETQYF,TGTGCCAGCAGCGCGGGGAGGTTCCAAGAGACCCAGTACTTC
TRBJ1-1,TRBV3-1/TRBV3-2,NA,CASSQVGGGEAFF,TGTGCCAGCAGCCAAGTCGGGGGAGGTGAAGCTTTCTTT
TRBJ2-5,TRBV7-6,TRBD2,CASSLHSGTNEETQYF,TGTGCCAGCAGCTTACATTCCGGGACTAATGAAGAGACCCAGTACTTC
TRBJ1-1,TRBV5-1,TRBD1,CASSQPTGTEAFF,TGCGCCAGCAGCCAACCGACAGGGACCGAAGCTTTCTTT
TRBJ1-6,TRBV25-1,NA,CASSESSYNSPLHF,TGTGCCAGCAGTGAGAGCTCCTATAATTCACCCCTCCACTTT
TRBJ2-3,TRBV12-3/TRBV12-4,NA,CASSPTGPDTQYF,TGTGCCAGCAGCCCTACAGGGCCAGATACGCAGTATTTT